This TCR beta chain was found in a study of blood T cell repertoires in COVID-19. Background on the study: The cDNA or gDNA used as material had been derived from T cells, B-cell-depleted T cells, or PBMCs.

A note on this clone: The sample has other DNA sequences that encode this CDR3 too.

Trimming removed 0 bases from V and 6 bases from J, with 10 bases in between. CDR1 is SGHRS, CDR2 YFSETQ, per germline. This CDR3 has 15 amino acids. In the authors' methods: Reference gene primer amplification in the assay estimated nucleated cell counts. Method: immunoSEQ multiplex PCR; TCRdb's copy keeps in-frame clones and lacks some. V and J calls and clone size are those listed in that table; D and trimming were worked out from the DNA. The sample includes about 190,000 clones, more than 70% of them seen just once. The specimen was peripheral blood. The rearrangement joins TRBV5-1 to TRBJ1-6; D is undetermined. The sequence was collected from a woman of 80 years or more with active or convalescent COVID-19. CDR3 bases: TGCGCCAGCAGCTTGGGAGGGCGCGCTAATTCACCCCTCCACTTT. Protein sequence: CASSLGGRANSPLHF.